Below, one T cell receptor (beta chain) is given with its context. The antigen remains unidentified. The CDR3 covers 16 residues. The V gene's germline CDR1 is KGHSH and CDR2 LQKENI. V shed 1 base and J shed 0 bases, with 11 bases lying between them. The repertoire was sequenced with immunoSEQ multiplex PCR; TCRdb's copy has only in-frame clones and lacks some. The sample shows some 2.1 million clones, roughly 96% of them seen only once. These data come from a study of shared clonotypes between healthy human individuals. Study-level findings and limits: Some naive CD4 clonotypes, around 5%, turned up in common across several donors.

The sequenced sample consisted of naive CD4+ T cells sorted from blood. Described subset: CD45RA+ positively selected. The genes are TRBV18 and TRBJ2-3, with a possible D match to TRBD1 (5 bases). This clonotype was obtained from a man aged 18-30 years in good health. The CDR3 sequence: CASSPLGTGSTDTQYF. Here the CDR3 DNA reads TGTGCCAGCTCACCACTTGGCACAGGAAGCACAGATACGCAGTATTTT.